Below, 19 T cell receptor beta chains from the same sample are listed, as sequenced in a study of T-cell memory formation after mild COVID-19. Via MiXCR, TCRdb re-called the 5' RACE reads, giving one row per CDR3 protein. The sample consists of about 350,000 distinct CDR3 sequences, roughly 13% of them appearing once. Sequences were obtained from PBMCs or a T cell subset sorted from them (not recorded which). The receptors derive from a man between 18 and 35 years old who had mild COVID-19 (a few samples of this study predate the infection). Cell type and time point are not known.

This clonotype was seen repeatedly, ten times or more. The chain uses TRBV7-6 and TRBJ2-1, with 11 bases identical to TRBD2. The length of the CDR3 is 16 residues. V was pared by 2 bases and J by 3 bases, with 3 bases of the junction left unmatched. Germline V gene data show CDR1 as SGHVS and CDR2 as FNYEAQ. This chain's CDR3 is CASSLLSGGGYNEQFF. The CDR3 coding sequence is TGTGCCAGCAGCTTACTTAGCGGGGGGGGCTACAATGAGCAGTTCTTC.

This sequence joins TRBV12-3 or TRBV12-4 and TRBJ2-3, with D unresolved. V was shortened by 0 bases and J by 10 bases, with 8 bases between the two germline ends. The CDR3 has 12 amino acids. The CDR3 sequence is CASSLALRAQYF. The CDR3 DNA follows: TGTGCCAGCAGTTTAGCCCTAAGAGCGCAGTATTTT.

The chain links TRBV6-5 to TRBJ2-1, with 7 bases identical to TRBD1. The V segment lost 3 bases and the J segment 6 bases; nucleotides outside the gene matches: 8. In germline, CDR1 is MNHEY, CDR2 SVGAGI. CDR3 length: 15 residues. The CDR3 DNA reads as TGTGCCAGCAGTTATCGAGGGGGCCAACTCAATGAGCAGTTCTTC. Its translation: CASSYRGGQLNEQFF.

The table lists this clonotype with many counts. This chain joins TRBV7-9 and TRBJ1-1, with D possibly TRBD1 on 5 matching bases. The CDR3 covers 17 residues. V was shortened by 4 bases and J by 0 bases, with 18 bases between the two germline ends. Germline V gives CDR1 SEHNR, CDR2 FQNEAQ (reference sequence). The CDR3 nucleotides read TGTGCCAGCAGCTCTATGGGGGTGAAGAGTCTGAACACTGAAGCTTTCTTT. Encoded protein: CASSSMGVKSLNTEAFF.

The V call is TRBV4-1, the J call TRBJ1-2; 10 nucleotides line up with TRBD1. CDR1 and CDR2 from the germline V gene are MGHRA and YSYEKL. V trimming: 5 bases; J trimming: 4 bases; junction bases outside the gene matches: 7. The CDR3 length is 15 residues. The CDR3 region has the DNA TGCGCCAGCAGCTACGGACAGGGGGATCCCTATGGCTACACCTTC. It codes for CASSYGQGDPYGYTF.

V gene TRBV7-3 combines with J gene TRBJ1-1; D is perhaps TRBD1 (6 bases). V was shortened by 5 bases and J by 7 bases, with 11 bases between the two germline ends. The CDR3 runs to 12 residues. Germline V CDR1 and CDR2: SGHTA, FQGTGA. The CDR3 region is CASSEPQGEAFF. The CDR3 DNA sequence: TGTGCCAGCAGCGAACCACAGGGTGAAGCTTTCTTT.

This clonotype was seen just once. The CDR3 nucleotides read TGTGCCAGCCAAGATGGGGGTTCTAACACCGGGGAGCTGTTTTTT. Protein: CASQDGGSNTGELFF. V gene TRBV7-9 combines with J gene TRBJ2-2; either TRBD1 or TRBD2 may supply D (5 bases each). With 8 bases removed from V and 2 bases from J, the gap between germline ends came to 15 bases. Germline lookup yields CDR1 SEHNR and CDR2 FQNEAQ (reference sequence). This CDR3 comprises 15 residues.

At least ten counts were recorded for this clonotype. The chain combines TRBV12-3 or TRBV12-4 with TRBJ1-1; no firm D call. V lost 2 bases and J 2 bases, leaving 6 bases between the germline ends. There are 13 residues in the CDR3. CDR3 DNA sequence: TGTGCCAGCAGTTTAAACGGCAACACTGAAGCTTTCTTT. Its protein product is CASSLNGNTEAFF.

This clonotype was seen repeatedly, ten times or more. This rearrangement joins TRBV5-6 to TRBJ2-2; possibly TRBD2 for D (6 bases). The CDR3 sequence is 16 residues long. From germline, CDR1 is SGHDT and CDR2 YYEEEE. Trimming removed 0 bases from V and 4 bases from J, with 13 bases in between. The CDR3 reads CASSLVGGTTTGELFF. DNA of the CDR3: TGTGCCAGCAGCTTGGTGGGAGGCACGACCACCGGGGAGCTGTTTTTT.

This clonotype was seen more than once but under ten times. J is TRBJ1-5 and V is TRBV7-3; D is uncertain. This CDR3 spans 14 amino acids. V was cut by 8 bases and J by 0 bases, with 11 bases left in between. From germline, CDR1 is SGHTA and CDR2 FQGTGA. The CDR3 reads CASSYAYSNQPQHF. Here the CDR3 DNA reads TGTGCCAGCTCCTACGCCTATAGCAATCAGCCCCAGCATTTT.

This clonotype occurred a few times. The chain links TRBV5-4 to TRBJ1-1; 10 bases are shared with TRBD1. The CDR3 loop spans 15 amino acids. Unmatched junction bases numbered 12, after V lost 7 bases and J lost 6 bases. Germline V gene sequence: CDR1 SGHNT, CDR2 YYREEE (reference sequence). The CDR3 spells CASRLTGGMGAEAFF. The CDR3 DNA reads TGTGCCAGCCGACTGACAGGGGGCATGGGCGCTGAAGCTTTCTTT.

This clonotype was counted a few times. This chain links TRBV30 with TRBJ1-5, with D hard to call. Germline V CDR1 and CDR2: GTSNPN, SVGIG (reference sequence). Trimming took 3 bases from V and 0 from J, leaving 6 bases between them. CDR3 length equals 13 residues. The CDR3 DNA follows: TGTGCCTGGAGACGGAATAGCAATCAGCCCCAGCATTTT. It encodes CAWRRNSNQPQHF.

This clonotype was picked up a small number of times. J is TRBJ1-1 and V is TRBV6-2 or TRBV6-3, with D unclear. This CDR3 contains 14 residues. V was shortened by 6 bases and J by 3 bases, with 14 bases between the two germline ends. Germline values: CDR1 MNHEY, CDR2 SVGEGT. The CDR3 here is CASRRVTSHTEAFF. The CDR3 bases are TGTGCCAGCAGACGGGTAACATCCCACACTGAAGCTTTCTTT.

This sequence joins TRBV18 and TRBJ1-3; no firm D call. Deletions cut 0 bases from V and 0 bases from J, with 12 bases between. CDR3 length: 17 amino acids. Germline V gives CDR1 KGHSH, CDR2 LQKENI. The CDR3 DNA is TGTGCCAGCTCACCACCTTATGGGCCGCACTCTGGAAACACCATATATTTT. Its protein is CASSPPYGPHSGNTIYF.

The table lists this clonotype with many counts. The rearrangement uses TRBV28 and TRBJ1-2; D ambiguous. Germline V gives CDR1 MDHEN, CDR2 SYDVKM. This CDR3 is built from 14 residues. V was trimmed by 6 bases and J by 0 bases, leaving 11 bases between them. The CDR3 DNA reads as TGTGCCAGCAGCCCGCTGGGGTCTAACTATGGCTACACCTTC. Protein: CASSPLGSNYGYTF.

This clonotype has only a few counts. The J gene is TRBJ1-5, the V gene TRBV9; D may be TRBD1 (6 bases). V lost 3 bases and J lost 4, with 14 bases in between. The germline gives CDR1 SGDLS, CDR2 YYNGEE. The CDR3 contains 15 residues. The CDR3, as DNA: TGTGCCAGCAGCGAACAGGGACTCAATAATCAGCCCCAGCATTTT. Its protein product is CASSEQGLNNQPQHF.

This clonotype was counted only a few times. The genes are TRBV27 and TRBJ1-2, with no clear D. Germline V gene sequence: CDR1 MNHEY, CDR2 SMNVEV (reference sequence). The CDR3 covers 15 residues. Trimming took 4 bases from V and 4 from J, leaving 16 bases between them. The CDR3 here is CASSSNVSPFYGYTF. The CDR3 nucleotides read TGTGCCAGCAGTTCAAACGTCAGCCCTTTCTATGGCTACACCTTC.

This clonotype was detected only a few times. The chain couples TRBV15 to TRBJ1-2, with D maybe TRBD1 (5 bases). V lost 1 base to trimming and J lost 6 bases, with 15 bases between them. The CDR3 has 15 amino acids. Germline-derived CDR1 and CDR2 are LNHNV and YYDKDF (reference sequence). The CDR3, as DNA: TGTGCCACCAGCAGAGCCGGGACCCCCGGGAATGGCTACACCTTC. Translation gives CATSRAGTPGNGYTF.

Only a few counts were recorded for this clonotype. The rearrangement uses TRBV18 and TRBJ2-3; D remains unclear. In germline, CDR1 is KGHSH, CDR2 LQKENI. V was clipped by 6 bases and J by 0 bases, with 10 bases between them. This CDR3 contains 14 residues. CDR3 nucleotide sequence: TGTGCCAGCTCTCTTCAAGAGAGCACAGATACGCAGTATTTT. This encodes CASSLQESTDTQYF.